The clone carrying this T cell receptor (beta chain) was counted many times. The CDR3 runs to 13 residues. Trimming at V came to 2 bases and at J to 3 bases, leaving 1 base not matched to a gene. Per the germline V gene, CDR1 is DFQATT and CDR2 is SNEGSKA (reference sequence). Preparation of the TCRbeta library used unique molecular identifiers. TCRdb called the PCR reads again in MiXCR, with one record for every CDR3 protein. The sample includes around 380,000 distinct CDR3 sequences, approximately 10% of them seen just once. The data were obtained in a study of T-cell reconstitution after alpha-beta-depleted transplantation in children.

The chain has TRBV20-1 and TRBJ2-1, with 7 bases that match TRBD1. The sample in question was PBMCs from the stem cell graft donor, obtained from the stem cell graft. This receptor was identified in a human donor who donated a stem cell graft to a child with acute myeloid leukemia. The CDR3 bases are TGCAGTGCTAGACAGGGGGTCTACAATGAGCAGTTCTTC. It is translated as CSARQGVYNEQFF.